The 25 T cell receptor beta chains below were found in one sample sequenced in a study of human T cells and chemical hapten exposure. Time point described: pre-sensitization, week 0. Stated treatment: therapeutic diphenylcyclopropenone sensitization with weekly scalp DPC. One entry per CDR3 protein results from TCRdb running MiXCR on the RACE reads. The data show 300,000 to 450,000 distinct CDR3 sequences, with less than 6.5% seen just once and just over 2.5% held by the top ten. The specimen comprised whole blood, sampled in connection with sensitization to the hapten diphenylcyclopropenone (DPC). These receptors originate from a woman aged 45-59 years with alopecia areata. Some clones in this sample may be carry-over from other donors' samples.

Ten or more counts support this clonotype. The chain links TRBV7-9 to TRBJ2-1; TRBD2 aligns across 14 bases. V was clipped by 4 bases and J by 7 bases; unmatched bases: 9. Germline V gives CDR1 SEHNR, CDR2 FQNEAQ (reference sequence). The CDR3 has 17 amino acids. CDR3 residues: CASSSQKGLAGVNEQFF. In nucleotides, the CDR3 is TGTGCCAGCAGCTCACAAAAGGGACTAGCGGGAGTAAATGAGCAGTTCTTC.

The chain joins TRBV7-8 to TRBJ1-4; D is unresolved. The CDR3 consists of 13 residues. The V gene lost 3 bases and the J gene lost 8 bases, with 10 bases spanning the gap. CDR1 is SGHVS and CDR2 is FQNEAQ in the germline V gene. The CDR3 is CASSFEEREKLFF. The CDR3 DNA follows: TGTGCCAGCAGCTTCGAGGAACGGGAAAAACTGTTTTTT.

The V call is TRBV6-5, the J call TRBJ2-1, with D unresolved. CDR1 and CDR2 from the germline V gene are MNHEY and SVGAGI. Trimming shortened V by 5 bases and J by 0 bases, and 11 bases separated the two germline ends. The length of the CDR3 is 15 residues. DNA for the CDR3: TGTGCCAGCAGTCCCGGTATTAGCTCCTACAATGAGCAGTTCTTC. It translates to CASSPGISSYNEQFF.

The genes are TRBV13 and TRBJ2-2; a weak D match, TRBD2 (5 bases). This CDR3 spans 19 amino acids. From germline, CDR1 is PRHDT and CDR2 FYEKMQ (reference sequence). Trimming removed 5 bases from V and 0 bases from J, with 22 bases in between. The CDR3, as DNA: TGTGCCAGCAGCCACAGCATAGGGAGCCATTTCGCGAACACCGGGGAGCTGTTTTTT. It is translated as CASSHSIGSHFANTGELFF.

The table lists this clonotype with many counts. V and J are TRBV7-2 and TRBJ1-5; tentatively, D is TRBD1 (5 bases). Germline V lookup: CDR1 SGHTA, CDR2 FQGNSA. The ends were cut back, 5 bases at V and 1 base at J, with 15 bases in the middle. The CDR3 is 16 residues long. This CDR3 is CASSRTSRGSNQPQHF. The CDR3 nucleotides read TGTGCCAGCAGCCGAACGAGTCGGGGGAGCAATCAGCCCCAGCATTTT.

This clonotype was seen at least ten times. The chain couples TRBV20-1 to TRBJ1-2, with D possibly being TRBD1 (5 bases). V shed 5 bases and J shed 2 bases, with 9 bases lying between them. Looked up from germline, CDR1 is DFQATT and CDR2 is SNEGSKA (reference sequence). There are 12 residues in the CDR3. The CDR3 region is CSAVGGNYGYTF. As DNA, the CDR3 is TGCAGTGCTGTGGGGGGAAACTATGGCTACACCTTC.

This clonotype was seen at least ten times. V is TRBV5-6 and J is TRBJ2-2, with D possibly matching TRBD1 (5 bases). The CDR3 extends over 15 amino acids. Germline CDR1 SGHDT, CDR2 YYEEEE. The germline V and J ends were trimmed by 4 bases and 5 bases, with 15 bases remaining between them. DNA for the CDR3: TGTGCCAGCAGCCTTGGGGCAGGCCCGACCGGGGAGCTGTTTTTT. It yields the protein CASSLGAGPTGELFF.

The rearrangement uses TRBV5-1 and TRBJ2-7, with TRBD1 identical over 7 bases. V shed 4 bases and J 3 bases; nucleotides not matched to a gene: 7. The CDR3 is made up of 14 amino acids. The germline V gene encodes CDR1 SGHRS and CDR2 YFSETQ. CDR3 bases: TGCGCCAGCAGCGTTAGACAGGGAAACTACGAGCAGTACTTC. Amino acid sequence: CASSVRQGNYEQYF.

In its sample, this clonotype was seen many times. J is TRBJ2-1 and V is TRBV28; 7 nucleotides match TRBD2. Trimming at V came to 3 bases and at J to 4 bases, leaving 6 bases not matched to a gene. Germline V gene sequence: CDR1 MDHEN, CDR2 SYDVKM. This CDR3 comprises 15 residues. The CDR3 is CASSFGGSLYNEQFF. CDR3 nucleotides: TGTGCCAGCAGTTTCGGCGGGAGCCTTTACAATGAGCAGTTCTTC.

This clonotype occurred many times. The chain links TRBV7-2 to TRBJ2-1; the D gene is possibly TRBD2 (6 bases). CDR1 is SGHTA and CDR2 is FQGNSA in the germline V gene. V dropped 7 bases and J dropped 5 bases, with 15 bases sitting between them. The CDR3 runs 14 residues. This chain's CDR3 is CASNPGVADNEQFF. CDR3 DNA: TGTGCCAGCAATCCGGGCGTAGCGGACAATGAGCAGTTCTTC.

Many counts were recorded for this clonotype. The DNA of the CDR3 is TGTGCCAGCAGTTCGGACAGGAAAGAGACCCAGTACTTC. Residues: CASSSDRKETQYF. The chain carries TRBV7-2 and TRBJ2-5; 7 nucleotides match TRBD1. Trimming cost V 6 bases and J 3 bases; bases outside gene matches: 4. The CDR3 spans 13 residues. The V gene's germline CDR1 is SGHTA and CDR2 FQGNSA.

This clonotype appeared many times. J is TRBJ1-2 and V is TRBV11-2; D might be TRBD1 (6 bases). CDR1 SGHAT and CDR2 FQNNGV come from the germline V gene. CDR3 length: 13 amino acids. Trimming removed 5 bases at V and 4 bases at J, with 11 bases between. The CDR3 sequence is CASSGGQGYGYTF. In DNA, the CDR3 is TGTGCCAGCAGCGGGGGGCAGGGCTATGGCTACACCTTC.

This clonotype turned up a few times. CDR3 loop: CASSQGPRGNTIYF. CDR3 coding DNA: TGTGCCAGCAGTCAGGGGCCGAGAGGAAACACCATATATTTT. V is TRBV21-1 and J is TRBJ1-3; the table names TRBD1, a call not compared with the DNA. TRBV21-1 is marked as a pseudogene. The CDR3 is made up of 14 amino acids.

There are a few counts of this clonotype. The rearrangement joins TRBV6-5 to TRBJ1-5, with D hard to call. Germline assignment: CDR1 MNHEY and CDR2 SVGAGI. V was clipped by 7 bases and J by 2 bases, with 6 bases between them. The CDR3 runs to 12 residues. The CDR3 DNA sequence: TGTGCCAGCAAGGCCCGCAATCAGCCCCAGCATTTT. It is translated as CASKARNQPQHF.

In this sample, this clonotype turned up many times. The chain joins TRBV4-1 to TRBJ2-7; 7 bases fit TRBD1. In germline, CDR1 is MGHRA, CDR2 YSYEKL. This CDR3 has 13 amino acids. Trimming removed 0 bases from V and 5 bases from J; junction bases left unmatched: 1. The CDR3 region has the DNA TGCGCCAGCAGCCAAGATACAGGGGACGAGCAGTACTTC. Its protein product is CASSQDTGDEQYF.

Many counts were recorded for this clonotype. This CDR3 reads CASSSLAGGLSDTQYF. The CDR3 DNA reads as TGTGCCAGCAGCTCGTTAGCGGGAGGGCTCTCAGATACGCAGTATTTT. This chain uses TRBV5-6 with TRBJ2-3; 11 nucleotides match TRBD2. V gave up 3 bases and J gave up 4 bases; unmatched junction bases: 7. CDR1 SGHDT and CDR2 YYEEEE come from the germline V gene. The CDR3 length is 16 residues.

In this sample, this clonotype turned up a few times. This chain connects TRBV3-1 to TRBJ2-1, with D perhaps TRBD1 or TRBD2 (6 bases each). The germline V gene has CDR1 LGHDT and CDR2 YNNKEL (reference sequence). Between the trimmed V and J ends, which lost 7 bases and 12 bases, there was a span of 19 bases. The CDR3 contains 13 residues. The CDR3 DNA reads as TGTGCCAGCACGTCGGGGGCGGGTGGGTCGCAGTTCTTC. Translation: CASTSGAGGSQFF.

This clonotype was picked up many times. Here the CDR3 reads CSAMGVPGSYEQYF. The CDR3 bases are TGCAGTGCCATGGGGGTGCCCGGGTCCTACGAGCAGTACTTC. The chain uses TRBV20-1 and TRBJ2-7; either TRBD1 or TRBD2 may fit D (5 bases each). Looked up from germline, CDR1 is DFQATT and CDR2 is SNEGSKA (reference sequence). The CDR3 loop spans 14 amino acids. V lost 6 bases and J 1 base, leaving 16 bases between the germline ends.

The CDR3 region is CASSPVAGSTDTQYF. The CDR3 region has the DNA TGCGCCAGCAGCCCAGTAGCGGGGAGCACAGATACGCAGTATTTT. The chain employs TRBV4-1 and TRBJ2-3; 8 bases line up with TRBD2. From germline, CDR1 is MGHRA and CDR2 YSYEKL. The V gene end was trimmed by 4 bases and the J gene end by 0 bases; junction bases not matched to a gene: 3. CDR3 size: 15 residues.

This clonotype was observed many times. The chain is built from TRBV12-3 or TRBV12-4 and TRBJ2-7; D is possibly TRBD2 (6 bases). Deletions cut 3 bases from V and 5 bases from J, with 8 bases between. The CDR3 spans 12 residues. CDR3 DNA: TGTGCCAGCAGTTTTGGAGGGGACGAGCAGTACTTC. It yields the protein CASSFGGDEQYF.

This rearrangement joins TRBV20-1 to TRBJ2-7; tentative D call: TRBD1 (6 bases). V was shortened by 0 bases and J by 3 bases, with 12 bases between the two germline ends. The V gene's germline CDR1 is DFQATT and CDR2 SNEGSKA (reference sequence). The CDR3 covers 14 residues. The CDR3 nucleotides are TGCAGTGCTAGAGATCAGGGCAGGGGCTACGAGCAGTACTTC. Its protein product is CSARDQGRGYEQYF.

The chain uses TRBV28 and TRBJ2-1, with unresolved D. With 6 bases removed from V and 4 bases from J, the gap between germline ends came to 10 bases. The CDR3 is made up of 13 amino acids. CDR1 and CDR2 from the germline V gene are MDHEN and SYDVKM. The DNA of the CDR3 is TGTGCCAGCAGAGGTCGCGGTTACAATGAGCAGTTCTTC. Translated: CASRGRGYNEQFF.

The gene calls are TRBV18 and TRBJ2-7; D is uncertain. Deletions cut 3 bases from V and 12 bases from J, with 24 bases between. Germline loops: CDR1 KGHSH, CDR2 LQKENI. The CDR3 is 15 residues long. The CDR3 DNA reads as TGTGCCAGCTCACCGTCGGAAGGGCTGAAGGTAGTCTGGTACTTC. It yields the protein CASSPSEGLKVVWYF.

The genes are TRBV20-1 and TRBJ1-1, with unresolved D. Trimming shortened V by 3 bases and J by 10 bases, and 12 bases separated the two germline ends. This CDR3 comprises 11 residues. The V gene's germline CDR1 is DFQATT and CDR2 SNEGSKA (reference sequence). The CDR3 nucleotides read TGCAGTGCTAGTGATAGGGAGGGAGCTTTCTTT. Its translation is CSASDREGAFF.

On this clonotype itself: Since a much larger clone is just one base distant, this may be a read error. This chain joins TRBV7-9 and TRBJ2-7; no clear D. Germline assignment: CDR1 SEHNR and CDR2 FQNEAQ (reference sequence). CDR3 length: 13 amino acids. The chain's CDR3 is CASSPPPSYELYF. In DNA form, the CDR3 reads TGTGCCAGCAGCCCCCCCCCGTCCTACGAGCTGTACTTC. Together with reference TRBV7-9 and TRBJ2-7, the CDR3 gives the full variable domain: DTGVSQNPRHKITKRGQNVTFRCDPISEHNRLYWYRQTLGQGPEFLTYFQNEAQLEKSRLLSDRFSAERPKGSFSTLEIQRTEQGDSAMYLCASSPPPSYELYFGPGTRLTVT.